The following is a T cell receptor (beta chain) sequence with its context. No antigen is known for it. CDR3 length: 10 residues. Trimming cost V 0 bases and J 11 bases, with 7 bases left between them. Per the germline V gene, CDR1 is DFQATT and CDR2 is SNEGSKA (reference sequence). The source of the sample is a study of T-cell memory formation after mild COVID-19. Study details: There were largely donor-specific TCR clusters. General observations from the study: Day 15 to 85 contracting clones showed balanced CD4/CD8; later expanders leaned CD4+. Contracting clones localized mainly to CM and EM when CD4+ and mainly to EMRA when CD8+.

Constant-segment primers and 5'RACE yielded cDNA libraries for TCR alpha and TCR beta, each carrying sample barcodes and UMIs. TCRdb called the 5' RACE reads again in MiXCR, with one record for every CDR3 protein. The data contain roughly 410,000 distinct CDR3 sequences, roughly a quarter of them singletons. V and J are TRBV20-1 and TRBJ1-1, with D hard to call. Material for sequencing was PBMCs or a T cell subset sorted from them (not recorded which). The source of this sequence is an adult woman who had mild COVID-19 (a few samples of this study predate the infection). Cell type and time point are not known. DNA for the CDR3: TGCAGTGCTAGAGATGACCTGGCTTTCTTT. Amino acid sequence: CSARDDLAFF.